Below are 17 T cell receptor beta chains sequenced from a single sample in a study of cytomegalovirus exposure and HLA in healthy donors. PCR primers comprised 60 Vbeta and 13 Jbeta primers. Data came from immunoSEQ multiplex PCR; TCRdb stores just in-frame clones and leaves some out. The sample contains over 100,000 clones, about 74% of which appear only once. The sequenced material came from PBMCs. The receptor set was obtained from a male donor in good health and CMV-seropositive.

V gene TRBV9 combines with J gene TRBJ2-5; a possible D gene is TRBD1 (6 bases). The V gene lost 4 bases and the J gene lost 1 base, with 14 bases spanning the gap. The CDR3 consists of 15 residues. Germline loops: CDR1 SGDLS, CDR2 YYNGEE. The CDR3 DNA follows: TGTGCCAGCAGCCCCCAGGGACAACTCCAAGAGACCCAGTACTTC. Translated: CASSPQGQLQETQYF.

The rearrangement links TRBV5-1 to TRBJ1-1; D not certain. This CDR3 is 14 amino acids long. Trimming stripped 0 bases from V and 6 bases from J, with 12 bases between. Germline V gives CDR1 SGHRS, CDR2 YFSETQ. The CDR3 is CASSLDWANPEAFF. As DNA, the CDR3 is TGCGCCAGCAGCTTGGATTGGGCCAACCCTGAAGCTTTCTTT.

This sequence joins TRBV5-6 and TRBJ2-3; TRBD2 aligns across 15 bases. The CDR3 totals 19 residues. The J segment lost 4 bases and the V segment lost 3 bases, leaving 12 bases of the junction unmatched. Germline loops: CDR1 SGHDT, CDR2 YYEEEE. The CDR3 DNA reads TGTGCCAGCAGCTCCGGACTAGCGGGAGGGTTTAAAGATTCAGATACGCAGTATTTT. This encodes CASSSGLAGGFKDSDTQYF.

This clone was detected only a few times. The gene calls are TRBV6-5 and TRBJ2-5, with 7 nucleotides matching TRBD2. The DNA end favors TRBJ2-7, so the J call may be wrong. Germline-derived CDR1 and CDR2 are MNHEY and SVGAGI. The CDR3 has 16 residues. In nucleotides, the CDR3 is TGTGCCAGCAGTTACTCCTGGCGGGAGATCGCCTACGAGCAGTACTTC. It yields the protein CASSYSWREIAYEQYF.

This chain links TRBV6-6 with TRBJ1-3; a weak D match, TRBD1 (5 bases). Germline V lookup: CDR1 MNHNY, CDR2 SVGAGI (reference sequence). The CDR3 loop spans 13 amino acids. Trimming stripped 9 bases from V and 4 bases from J, with 13 bases between. CDR3 protein: CASTGVGGNTIYF. The CDR3 DNA is TGTGCCAGTACGGGGGTTGGGGGAAACACCATATATTTT.

V and J are TRBV7-9 and TRBJ2-5; the D gene is possibly TRBD2 (6 bases). Germline V gene data show CDR1 as SEHNR and CDR2 as FQNEAQ (reference sequence). V gave up 0 bases and J gave up 5 bases, with 16 bases separating them. The CDR3 is 16 amino acids. The CDR3 region is CASSLARGEGWETQYF. The DNA for the CDR3 is TGTGCCAGCAGCTTAGCGCGGGGAGAGGGTTGGGAGACCCAGTACTTC. The full variable domain, rest sourced from reference TRBV7-9 and TRBJ2-5, is DTGVSQNPRHKITKRGQNVTFRCDPISEHNRLYWYRQTLGQGPEFLTYFQNEAQLEKSRLLSDRFSAERPKGSFSTLEIQRTEQGDSAMYLCASSLARGEGWETQYFGPGTRLLVL.

This clone was found many times. This chain joins TRBV5-4 and TRBJ2-5; possible D gene TRBD1, 5 bases. Germline-derived CDR1 and CDR2 are SGHNT and YYREEE (reference sequence). This CDR3 has 14 residues. V shed 1 base and J shed 5 bases, with 12 bases lying between them. The CDR3 DNA follows: TGTGCCAGCAGCTTGCAAGGGTCAGGGGAGACCCAGTACTTC. Translating gives CASSLQGSGETQYF.

This chain joins TRBV19 and TRBJ1-5; the D is unclear. The V end lost 7 bases, the J end lost 5 bases, and 12 bases lay between the germline ends. The germline V gene has CDR1 LNHDA and CDR2 SQIVND (reference sequence). The CDR3 length is 13 residues. As DNA, the CDR3 is TGTGCCAGTAACCCAGCTAGGTATCAGCCCCAGCATTTT. Translating gives CASNPARYQPQHF.

This clone has more than one count but fewer than ten. The rearrangement links TRBV28 to TRBJ2-7; possible D gene TRBD1, 6 bases. V was pared by 3 bases and J by 4 bases, with 25 bases between. The CDR3 consists of 18 residues. The germline V gene has CDR1 MDHEN and CDR2 SYDVKM. For the CDR3, the DNA is TGTGCCAGCAGTTTGGAAGCGGCCGGTACAGGGATTGAGTACGAGCAGTACTTC. It encodes CASSLEAAGTGIEYEQYF.

The CDR3 nucleotides are TGTGCCAGCAGTCTACAGGGGGCCGGGGAGCTGTTTTTT. This translates into CASSLQGAGELFF. The rearrangement uses TRBV6-5 and TRBJ2-2; 8 bases fit TRBD1. CDR1 is MNHEY, CDR2 SVGAGI, per germline. The V and J ends lost 5 bases and 6 bases, in that order; junction bases with no gene match: 2. This CDR3 is built from 13 residues.

This chain links TRBV5-6 with TRBJ2-5; maybe TRBD2 (5 bases). The V and J ends lost 4 bases and 5 bases respectively, with 12 bases between them. CDR3 length: 13 residues. Germline V gives CDR1 SGHDT, CDR2 YYEEEE. CDR3 nucleotide sequence: TGTGCCAGCAGCGCGCCGGGGTTGGAGACCCAGTACTTC. Its protein product is CASSAPGLETQYF. Drawing the rest from reference TRBV5-6 and TRBJ2-5, the complete variable domain is DAGVTQSPTHLIKTRGQQVTLRCSPKSGHDTVSWYQQALGQGPQFIFQYYEEEERQRGNFPDRFSGHQFPNYSSELNVNALLLGDSALYLCASSAPGLETQYFGPGTRLLVL.

J is TRBJ2-5 and V is TRBV11-2; 8 positions agree with TRBD1. This CDR3 contains 12 residues. CDR1 and CDR2 (germline): SGHAT, FQNNGV. The V and J ends lost 6 bases and 5 bases, in that order; junction bases with no gene match: 2. The CDR3 loop reads CASRAGGETQYF. CDR3 coding DNA: TGTGCCAGCAGGGCAGGGGGCGAGACCCAGTACTTC.

The V and J genes are TRBV7-2 and TRBJ1-1; the D gene is possibly TRBD1 (6 bases). The germline V gene has CDR1 SGHTA and CDR2 FQGNSA. Trimming pared 4 bases from V and 1 base from J, leaving 7 bases between. This CDR3 region has 13 residues. CDR3 DNA: TGTGCCAGCAGCTCGGGACAGAACACTGAAGCTTTCTTT. As protein: CASSSGQNTEAFF.

V and J are TRBV5-1 and TRBJ2-1, with D unresolved. V was shortened by 3 bases and J by 4 bases, with 5 bases between the two germline ends. Germline V CDR1 and CDR2: SGHRS, YFSETQ. The CDR3 is 12 amino acids. CDR3 nucleotide sequence: TGCGCCAGCAGCTCCACTTACAATGAGCAGTTCTTC. This translates into CASSSTYNEQFF.

V gene TRBV19 combines with J gene TRBJ2-1, with D tentatively TRBD2 (7 bases). The CDR3 is 16 residues long. The V end was cut by 5 bases, the J end by 8 bases, with 22 bases between. Per germline, CDR1 LNHDA and CDR2 SQIVND (reference sequence). CDR3 DNA sequence: TGTGCCAGTAGTGGCCTTGCGGGGGCCGGTGGGCATGAGCAGTTCTTC. As protein: CASSGLAGAGGHEQFF.

The chain couples TRBV9 to TRBJ1-4, with D perhaps matching TRBD1 (6 bases). CDR1 is SGDLS and CDR2 is YYNGEE in the germline V gene. V lost 1 base and J 0 bases, leaving 7 bases between the germline ends. The CDR3 runs 15 residues. The CDR3 protein is CASSVRTATNEKLFF. CDR3 nucleotides: TGTGCCAGCAGCGTAAGGACAGCAACTAATGAAAAACTGTTTTTT.

This chain joins TRBV9 and TRBJ2-2; weak D call: TRBD1 (6 bases). Trimming stripped 4 bases from V and 3 bases from J, with 13 bases between. Per the germline V gene, CDR1 is SGDLS and CDR2 is YYNGEE. The CDR3 runs 15 residues. CDR3 protein: CASSLSAGDTGELFF. In nucleotides, the CDR3 is TGTGCCAGCAGCCTGTCGGCAGGGGACACCGGGGAGCTGTTTTTT.